A selection of T cell receptor beta chains follows, all from one sample in a study of T cells in localized non-small cell lung cancer. Sequencing used immunoSEQ multiplex PCR; TCRdb keeps in-frame clones, though not all of them. Seen here are some 14,000 clones, around 81% observed once, and the top ten hold approximately 3.7%. Sequencing was performed on peripheral blood, taken before any cancer treatment. The source of these receptors is a female donor older than 55 with stage I squamous cell lung carcinoma. Each CDR3 is given with its conserved first and last residue. A D gene is named only where the DNA matches it firmly. Some rows mark clone size as missing; the rest say once, few, many or name a class of expanded clone.

clone_size j_call d_call v_call cdr3_aa cdr3_nt
medium-sized TRBJ1-2 TRBD1 TRBV19 CASSIEGRGLSGYTF TGTGCCAGTAGTATAGAGGGCAGGGGGCTCAGTGGCTACACCTTC
. TRBJ2-3 . TRBV2 CASNQGGITDTQYF TGTGCCAGCAACCAAGGAGGAATCACAGATACGCAGTATTTT
. TRBJ1-6 TRBD1 TRBV5-5 CASSRDRGDNSPLHF TGTGCCAGCAGCAGGGACAGGGGAGATAATTCACCCCTCCACTTT
. TRBJ2-3 . TRBV18 CASSQLDSTDTQYF TGTGCCAGCTCACAGTTAGACAGCACAGATACGCAGTATTTT
. TRBJ1-4 . TRBV5-1 CASSLGNSRGNEKLFF TGCGCCAGCAGCTTGGGCAACTCGAGGGGTAATGAAAAACTGTTTTTT
few TRBJ1-5 . TRBV4-3 CASSQSTGDQPQHF TGCGCCAGCAGCCAATCCACAGGTGATCAGCCCCAGCATTTT
. TRBJ2-5 . TRBV7-3 CASSLTPQETQYF TGTGCCAGCAGCCTCACGCCTCAAGAGACCCAGTACTTC
. TRBJ1-3 . TRBV7-9 CASRPGNSGNTIYF TGTGCCAGCAGGCCAGGGAACTCTGGAAACACCATATATTTT
. TRBJ2-5 . TRBV2 CASSGSWSETQYF TGTGCCAGCAGCGGCAGCTGGTCAGAGACCCAGTACTTC
. TRBJ1-2 . TRBV14 CASSQDRQIYGYTF TGTGCCAGCAGCCAAGATCGACAAATCTATGGCTACACCTTC
. TRBJ2-5 . TRBV5-4 CASSSGGGKETQYF TGTGCCAGCAGCTCAGGGGGGGGCAAAGAGACCCAGTACTTC
. TRBJ1-2 . TRBV9 CASSLGRIYTF TGTGCCAGCAGTCTTGGCAGGATCTACACCTTC
. TRBJ2-4 . TRBV10-3 CAITQSGAGTQYF TGTGCCATCACTCAGTCCGGAGCGGGTACTCAGTACTTC
once TRBJ2-2 . TRBV11-2 CASSSYPDPATGELFF TGTGCCAGCAGCTCGTATCCGGACCCTGCCACCGGGGAGCTGTTTTTT
once TRBJ2-3 . TRBV29-1 CSVRASTDTQYF TGCAGCGTTCGGGCTAGCACAGATACGCAGTATTTT
. TRBJ1-4 TRBD1 TRBV29-1 CSVVTGEKLFF TGCAGCGTTGTGACAGGGGAAAAACTGTTTTTT
. TRBJ1-2 TRBD1 TRBV19 CASSANRGREYGYTF TGTGCCAGTAGTGCTAACAGGGGGCGCGAATATGGCTACACCTTC
. TRBJ2-5 TRBD2 TRBV27 CASSLAGGRETQYF TGTGCCAGCAGTCTAGCGGGGGGCCGAGAGACCCAGTACTTC
. TRBJ2-5 . TRBV13 CASSPPGGAIETQYF TGTGCCAGCAGCCCCCCTGGGGGGGCGATTGAGACCCAGTACTTC
. TRBJ2-2 . TRBV19 CASSIRRGTNTGELFF TGTGCCAGTAGTATCCGCCGAGGGACGAACACCGGGGAGCTGTTTTTT
. TRBJ2-7 TRBD1 TRBV5-1 CASSLSGQGAYEQYF TGCGCCAGCAGCTTGAGTGGTCAGGGGGCTTACGAGCAGTACTTC
. TRBJ2-1 . TRBV11-2 CASRTSRGGNEQFF TGTGCCAGCAGGACGTCTAGGGGGGGGAACGAGCAGTTCTTC
. TRBJ2-1 TRBD2 TRBV5-1 CASSLDTSGHYNEQFF TGCGCCAGCAGCTTGGATACTAGCGGACATTACAATGAGCAGTTCTTC
. TRBJ2-3 . TRBV14 CASSNSLSSSTDTQYF TGTGCCAGCAGCAACAGTCTTTCTAGCAGCACAGATACGCAGTATTTT
. TRBJ1-1 . TRBV11-2 CASSRQAPSTEAFF TGTGCCAGCAGCCGACAGGCCCCGAGTACTGAAGCTTTCTTT
. TRBJ2-7 TRBD2 TRBV19 CASSIMTGRYEQYF TGTGCCAGTAGTATAATGACCGGGAGGTACGAGCAGTACTTC
. TRBJ2-3 TRBD1 TRBV7-2 CASSARQGGSTDTQYF TGTGCCAGCAGCGCAAGACAGGGTGGGAGCACAGATACGCAGTATTTT
. TRBJ2-1 . TRBV7-2 CASSIGGNEQFF TGTGCCAGCAGTATTGGGGGCAATGAGCAGTTCTTC
. TRBJ2-1 TRBD2 TRBV7-2 CASSFKSGGALSYNEQFF TGTGCCAGCAGCTTTAAGAGCGGGGGGGCTCTCTCCTACAATGAGCAGTTCTTC
. TRBJ2-7 TRBD1 TRBV19 CASSMRRGRTYEQYF TGTGCCAGTAGTATGAGAAGGGGGCGTACCTACGAGCAGTACTTC
. TRBJ1-3 . TRBV9 CASSVGWGAIGNTIYF TGTGCCAGCAGCGTGGGGTGGGGGGCAATTGGAAACACCATATATTTT
. TRBJ1-5 . TRBV10-3 CAISPEGSNQPQHF TGTGCCATCAGTCCGGAGGGAAGCAATCAGCCCCAGCATTTT
. TRBJ2-2 . TRBV5-1 CASSLVRSNTGELFF TGCGCCAGCAGCTTGGTTAGATCGAACACCGGGGAGCTGTTTTTT
once TRBJ2-1 . TRBV5-4 CASSPDGAGEQFF TGTGCCAGCAGCCCCGACGGGGCAGGGGAGCAGTTCTTC
. TRBJ2-1 TRBD1 TRBV7-9 CASPQGDSYNEQFF TGTGCCAGCCCCCAGGGGGACTCCTACAATGAGCAGTTCTTC
. TRBJ2-5 . TRBV18 CASSPNGIEETQYF TGTGCCAGCTCACCAAATGGGATCGAGGAGACCCAGTACTTC
. TRBJ1-1 . TRBV9 CASSVGTVQNTEAFF TGTGCCAGCAGCGTAGGGACAGTACAGAACACTGAAGCTTTCTTT
. TRBJ2-1 . TRBV9 CASSVGLSLGNEQFF TGTGCCAGCAGCGTGGGCCTAAGCTTAGGCAATGAGCAGTTCTTC
. TRBJ2-2 . TRBV5-1 CASSPGQTNTGELFF TGCGCCAGCAGCCCTGGACAGACGAACACCGGGGAGCTGTTTTTT
. TRBJ2-4 . TRBV7-9 CASSSGSTLAKNIQYF TGTGCCAGCAGCTCAGGGAGCACACTAGCCAAAAACATTCAGTACTTC
. TRBJ1-1 . TRBV2 CASSEEAGIEAFF TGTGCCAGCAGTGAAGAGGCCGGGATTGAAGCTTTCTTT
. TRBJ1-6 . TRBV5-6 CASSSPGTQNSPLHF TGTGCCAGCAGCTCCCCCGGGACACAGAATTCACCCCTCCACTTT
few TRBJ1-5 . TRBV19 CASRKGLRGGPPNQPQHF TGTGCCAGTAGAAAAGGGTTAAGAGGGGGACCGCCCAATCAGCCCCAGCATTTT
. TRBJ2-7 TRBD1 TRBV19 CASSRGTVLHYEQYF TGTGCCAGTAGTCGAGGGACAGTTTTACACTACGAGCAGTACTTC
. TRBJ1-2 . TRBV7-5 CVRSPDRDGPNYGYTF TGTGTCAGAAGCCCGGATAGGGACGGGCCTAACTATGGCTACACCTTC
once TRBJ2-1 . TRBV21-1 CASSNPGQGAYNEQFF TGTGCCAGCAGCAATCCGGGACAGGGGGCCTACAATGAGCAGTTCTTC
few TRBJ1-2 TRBD1 TRBV11-3 CASSPGTGGIYGYTF TGTGCCAGCAGCCCCGGGACAGGGGGTATCTATGGCTACACCTTC
. TRBJ1-2 . TRBV6-6 CASSYRGGRGHGYTF TGTGCCAGCAGTTACCGAGGAGGCAGGGGCCATGGCTACACCTTC
. TRBJ1-5 . TRBV4-2 CASSQAMGGNQPQHF TGTGCCAGCAGCCAAGCGATGGGGGGTAATCAGCCCCAGCATTTT